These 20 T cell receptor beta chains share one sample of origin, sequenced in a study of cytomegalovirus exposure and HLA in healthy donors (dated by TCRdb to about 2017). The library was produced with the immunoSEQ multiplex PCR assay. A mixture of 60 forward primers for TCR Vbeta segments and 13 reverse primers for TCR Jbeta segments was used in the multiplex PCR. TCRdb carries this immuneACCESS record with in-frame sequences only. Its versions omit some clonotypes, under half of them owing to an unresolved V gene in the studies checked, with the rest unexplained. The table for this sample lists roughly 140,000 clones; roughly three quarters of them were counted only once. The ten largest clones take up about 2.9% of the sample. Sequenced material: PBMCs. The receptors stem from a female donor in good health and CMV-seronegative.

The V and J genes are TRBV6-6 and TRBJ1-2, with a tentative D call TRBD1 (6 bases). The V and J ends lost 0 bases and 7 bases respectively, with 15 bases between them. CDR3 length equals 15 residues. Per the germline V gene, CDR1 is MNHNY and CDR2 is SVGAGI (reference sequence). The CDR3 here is CASSYSSNRVGGYTF. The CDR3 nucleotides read TGTGCCAGCAGTTACTCATCGAACAGGGTTGGTGGCTACACCTTC.

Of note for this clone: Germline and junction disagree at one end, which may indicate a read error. This CDR3 reads CASSDSAATYGYTF. Written as DNA, the CDR3 is TGTGCCAGCAGTGACTCCGCGGCCACCTATGGCTACACCTTC. This rearrangement joins TRBV6-6 to TRBJ1-2; D is unresolved. The CDR3 totals 14 residues. Germline V gene data show CDR1 as MNHNY and CDR2 as SVGAGI (reference sequence).

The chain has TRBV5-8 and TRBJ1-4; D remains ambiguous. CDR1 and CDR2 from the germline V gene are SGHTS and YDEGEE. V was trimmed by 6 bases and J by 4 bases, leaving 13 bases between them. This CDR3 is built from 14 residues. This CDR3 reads CASTHTRLNEKLFF. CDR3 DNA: TGTGCCAGCACCCACACACGCCTTAATGAAAAACTGTTTTTT.

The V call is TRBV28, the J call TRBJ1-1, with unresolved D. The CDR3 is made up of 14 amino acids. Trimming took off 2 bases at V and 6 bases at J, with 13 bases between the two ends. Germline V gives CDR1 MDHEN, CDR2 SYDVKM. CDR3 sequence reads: CASSLGSAGAEAFF. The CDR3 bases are TGTGCCAGCAGTTTAGGCTCGGCAGGCGCTGAAGCTTTCTTT.

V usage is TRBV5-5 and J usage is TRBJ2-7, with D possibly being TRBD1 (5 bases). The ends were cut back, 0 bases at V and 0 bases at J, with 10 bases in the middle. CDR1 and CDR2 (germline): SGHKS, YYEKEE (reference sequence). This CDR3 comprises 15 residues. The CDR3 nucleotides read TGTGCCAGCAGCTTGGGCGGACATAGCTCCTACGAGCAGTACTTC. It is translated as CASSLGGHSSYEQYF.

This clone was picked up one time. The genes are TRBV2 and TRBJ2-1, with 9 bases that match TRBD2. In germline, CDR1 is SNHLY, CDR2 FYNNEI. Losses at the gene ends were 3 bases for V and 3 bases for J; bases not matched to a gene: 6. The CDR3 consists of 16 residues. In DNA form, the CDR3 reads TGTGCCAGCAGTGAGGTTAGACTAGCGGTCTACAATGAGCAGTTCTTC. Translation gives CASSEVRLAVYNEQFF.

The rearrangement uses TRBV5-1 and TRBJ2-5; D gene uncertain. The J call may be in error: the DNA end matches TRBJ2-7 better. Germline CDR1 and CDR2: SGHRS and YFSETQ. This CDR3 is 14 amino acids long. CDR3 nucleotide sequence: TGCGCCAGCAGCTTGCCGAGTTCTTCCTACGAGCAGTACTTC. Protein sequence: CASSLPSSSYEQYF.

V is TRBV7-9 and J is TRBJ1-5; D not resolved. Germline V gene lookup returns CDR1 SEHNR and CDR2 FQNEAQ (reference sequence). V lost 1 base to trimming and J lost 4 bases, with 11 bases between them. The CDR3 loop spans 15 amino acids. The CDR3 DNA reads TGTGCCAGCAGCTTAGGAGATTTGTGGAATCAGCCCCAGCATTTT. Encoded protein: CASSLGDLWNQPQHF.

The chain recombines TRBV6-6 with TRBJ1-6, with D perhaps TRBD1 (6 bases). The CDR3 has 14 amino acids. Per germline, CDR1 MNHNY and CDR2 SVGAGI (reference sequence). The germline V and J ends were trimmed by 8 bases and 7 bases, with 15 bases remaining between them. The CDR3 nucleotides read TGTGCCAGCCTACAGGGCCCACCGAATTCACCCCTCCACTTT. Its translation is CASLQGPPNSPLHF.

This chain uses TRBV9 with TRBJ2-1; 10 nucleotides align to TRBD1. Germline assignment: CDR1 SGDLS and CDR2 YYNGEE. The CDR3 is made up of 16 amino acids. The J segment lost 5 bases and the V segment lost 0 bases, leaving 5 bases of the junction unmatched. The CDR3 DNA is TGTGCCAGCAGCGTAGTGGGGACAGGGGAAGACAATGAGCAGTTCTTC. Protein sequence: CASSVVGTGEDNEQFF.

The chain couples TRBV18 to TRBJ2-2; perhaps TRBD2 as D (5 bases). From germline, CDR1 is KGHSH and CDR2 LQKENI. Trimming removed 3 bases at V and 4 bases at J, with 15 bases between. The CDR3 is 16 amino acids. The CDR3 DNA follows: TGTGCCAGCTCACCTCTGAGTTCGGGGAGCACCGGGGAGCTGTTTTTT. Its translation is CASSPLSSGSTGELFF.

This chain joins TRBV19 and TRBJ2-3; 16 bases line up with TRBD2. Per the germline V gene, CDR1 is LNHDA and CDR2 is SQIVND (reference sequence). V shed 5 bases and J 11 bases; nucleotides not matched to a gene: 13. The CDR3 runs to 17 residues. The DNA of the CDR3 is TGTGCCAGTAGTTTCCAGGGACTAGCGGGGGGGAGAATGTTGCAGTATTTT. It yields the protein CASSFQGLAGGRMLQYF.

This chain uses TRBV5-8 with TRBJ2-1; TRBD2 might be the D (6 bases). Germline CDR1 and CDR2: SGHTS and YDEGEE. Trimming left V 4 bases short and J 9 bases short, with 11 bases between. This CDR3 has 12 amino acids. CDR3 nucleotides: TGTGCCAGCAGCCGACTAGTAGGTGAGCAGTTCTTC. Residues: CASSRLVGEQFF.

CDR3 protein: CASSLEDSFRRRGYTF. The CDR3 DNA is TGTGCCAGCAGCCTCGAGGACAGTTTCCGTAGAAGGGGCTACACCTTC. J is TRBJ1-2 and V is TRBV28; TRBD1 is a possible D gene (6 bases). This CDR3 region has 16 residues. V was shortened by 6 bases and J by 8 bases, with 25 bases between the two germline ends. Looked up from germline, CDR1 is MDHEN and CDR2 is SYDVKM.

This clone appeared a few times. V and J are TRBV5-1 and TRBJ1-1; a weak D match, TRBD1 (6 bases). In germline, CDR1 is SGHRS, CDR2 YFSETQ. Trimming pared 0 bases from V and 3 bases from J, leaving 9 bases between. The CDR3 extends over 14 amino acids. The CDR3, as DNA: TGCGCCAGCAGCTTGGTGGGGGCCGACACTGAAGCTTTCTTT. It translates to CASSLVGADTEAFF.

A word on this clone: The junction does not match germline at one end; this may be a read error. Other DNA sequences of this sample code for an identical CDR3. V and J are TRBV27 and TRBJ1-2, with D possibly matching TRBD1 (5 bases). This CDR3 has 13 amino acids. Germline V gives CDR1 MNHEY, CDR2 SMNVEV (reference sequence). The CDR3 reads CASSPQGVGGYTF. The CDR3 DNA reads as TGCGCCAGCAGCCCCCAAGGGGTGGGTGGCTACACCTTC.

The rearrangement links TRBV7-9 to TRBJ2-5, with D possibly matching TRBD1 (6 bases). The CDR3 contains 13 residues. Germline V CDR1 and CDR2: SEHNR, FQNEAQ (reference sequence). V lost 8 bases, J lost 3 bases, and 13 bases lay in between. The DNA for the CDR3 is TGTGCCAGCCTGGAGAAGGGGGAAGAGACCCAGTACTTC. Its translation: CASLEKGEETQYF.

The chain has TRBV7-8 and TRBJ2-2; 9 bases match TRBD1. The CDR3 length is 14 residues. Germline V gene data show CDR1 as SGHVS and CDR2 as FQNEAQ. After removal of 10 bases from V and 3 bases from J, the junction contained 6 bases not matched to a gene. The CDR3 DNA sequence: TGTGCCATCATACAGGGGGCGGACACCGGGGAGCTGTTTTTT. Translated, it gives CAIIQGADTGELFF.

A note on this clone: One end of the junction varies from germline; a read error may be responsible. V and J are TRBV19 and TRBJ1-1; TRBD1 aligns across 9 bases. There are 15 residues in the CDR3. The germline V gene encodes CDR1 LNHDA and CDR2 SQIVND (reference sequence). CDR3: CASSVGTGRNPEAFF. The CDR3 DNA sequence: TGTGCCAGTAGTGTCGGGACAGGGAGGAACCCTGAAGCTTTCTTT.

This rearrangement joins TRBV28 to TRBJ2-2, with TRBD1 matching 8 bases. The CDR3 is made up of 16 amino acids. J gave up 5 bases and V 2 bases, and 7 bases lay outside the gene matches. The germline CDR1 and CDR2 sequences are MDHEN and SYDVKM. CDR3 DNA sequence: TGTGCCAGCAGTTTACCCGGACAGGGTAATACCGGGGAGCTGTTTTTT. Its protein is CASSLPGQGNTGELFF. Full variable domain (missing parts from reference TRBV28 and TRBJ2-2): DVKVTQSSRYLVKRTGEKVFLECVQDMDHENMFWYRQDPGLGLRLIYFSYDVKMKEKGDIPEGYSVSREKKERFSLILESASTNQTSMYLCASSLPGQGNTGELFFGEGSRLTVL.